This record covers a single T cell receptor (beta chain). Seattle researchers signed up patients amid active infection and tracked them longitudinally. The CDR3 covers 16 residues. Trimming at V came to 0 bases and at J to 4 bases, leaving 3 bases not matched to a gene. Germline assignment: CDR1 SGHDN and CDR2 FVKESK. Per the authors' pipeline: The assay estimated nucleated cells by amplifying reference gene primers. Profiling relied on immunoSEQ multiplex PCR, and the TCRdb table lists in-frame clones only, not all of them. Clone size and the V and J calls come from that table; the DNA yielded D and trimming. The sample has hundreds of thousands of clones; over 85% are singletons. This specimen belongs to a study of blood T cell repertoires in COVID-19. Study-level information: The United States, Italy and Spain provided the acute and convalescent COVID-19 samples. From T cells, B-cell-depleted T cells, or PBMCs came the material, which was cDNA or gDNA.

The receptor's source is a woman aged 25 to 39 with COVID-19, enrolled during active disease. V and J are TRBV14 and TRBJ2-5, with 12 bases fitting TRBD2. Sequencing was done on a sample of peripheral blood. DNA of the CDR3: TGTGCCAGCAGCCAAGAACTAGCGGGGGGATTAGAGACCCAGTACTTC. This sequence encodes CASSQELAGGLETQYF.